This TCR beta chain was recovered during a study of early T cells in non-severe SARS-CoV-2 infection (dated by TCRdb to the early 2020s). About the investigation overall: Because TCR sequencing was done on bulk RNA from unsorted whole blood, the alpha and beta chains could not be paired. General conclusions and limits of the study: VDJdb matching was skewed toward anti-spike CD8 responses and likely underestimated virus-specific expansions, missing private and CD4 specificities.

This was a case-control study nested in a cohort of healthcare workers in London, UK, who had nasopharyngeal swab PCR tests and blood samples taken every week. Between 23 and 31 March 2020, the week of the UK lockdown, healthcare workers were enrolled and then followed up weekly for as long as 16 weeks. The method behind the library was 5' RACE. Sequencing was performed on a NextSeq 500. Unique molecular identifiers were attached to individual cDNA molecules in the TCR library protocol so that sequencing error and PCR bias could be corrected. Both TCR alpha and beta chains were sequenced, and tight co-correlation was observed between alpha and beta sequence abundances in each sample. The published analysis was carried out like this. V gene, J gene and CDR3 annotation of TCR sequences was performed with Decombinator V4. Expanded TCRs were defined as changing significantly between any two time points under a Poisson model with p below 0.0001. TCR abundances were normalised to the total number of TCRs sequenced per sample and were expressed as counts per million. TRAV1-2 paired with TRAJ12, TRAJ20 or TRAJ33 defined MAIT TCRs, while TRAV10 paired with TRAJ18 defined iNKT TCRs. VDJdb, accessed 1 November 2021, was searched for CMV, EBV and SARS-CoV-2 annotated TCRs, with TCRs annotated for multiple antigens excluded. Starting from the raw public reads, TCRdb applied fastp trimming at Q25, assembled clones with MiXCR and retained in-frame beta chains. Each entry is one CDR3 protein sequence, shown with its most common DNA and genes. The V and J calls and clone size come from TCRdb's table, not from the authors' own analysis. The sample table holds about 130,000 distinct CDR3 sequences, of which 15% were seen once. The leading ten clones occupy 21% of the sample.

This clonotype was seen a handful of times. The antigen it recognizes is unknown. Per-nucleotide qualities are absent, and no much larger clonotype sits a single base away. The CDR3 runs 17 residues from the cysteine to the phenylalanine. Only CDR3 DNA remains: 51 bases, in frame from the first base. Germline trimming: 4 bases from V, 2 bases from J; junction bases outside gene matches: 9. The source is an adult who was a healthcare worker with PCR-confirmed SARS-CoV-2 infection or an uninfected control (not recorded which). Sequencing input: whole blood. The rearranged chain carries TRBV12-3 or TRBV12-4 and TRBJ2-5; TRBD2 aligns with 11 central bases. The DNA sequence is given as TGTGCCAGCAGTTCCCCCGCTAGACTAGCGGGGCAAGAGACCCAGTACTTC. Protein translation: CASSSPARLAGQETQYF.